Reported below is one TCR beta chain. Its antigen is as yet unknown. The making of cDNA relied on 5'RACE with 10-nucleotide random UMIs. From 15-18 subjects, over 180 million TCR-beta sequences were obtained in each sequencing run. One entry per CDR3 protein results from TCRdb running MiXCR on the 5' RACE reads. The sample contains about 71,000 distinct CDR3 sequences, 10% to 13% of which appear only once. This entry is derived from a study of neurological immune-mediated disorders. Whole-study results and caveats: None of the CDR3 amino acid sequences found in expanded clones was shared across subjects. This suggests that the TCR-beta repertoires were private in all groups.

Germline assignment: CDR1 KGHSH and CDR2 LQKENI. V shed 3 bases, J shed 4 bases, and the junction held 11 bases outside the gene matches. This CDR3 contains 16 residues. Time point: longitudinal time-point 1 (baseline). Libraries used 2 million unsorted PBMCs kept frozen in RNAlater. This chain joins TRBV18 and TRBJ2-7; 8 bases match TRBD2. The sequenced sample consisted of PBMCs. This TCR came from a man between 25 and 39 years old in good health. The chain's CDR3 is CASSPIHGGRQYEQYF. DNA of the CDR3: TGTGCCAGCTCACCTATTCACGGCGGGAGGCAATACGAGCAGTACTTC.